These T cell receptor beta chains were read from a single sample in a study of vaccination effects on CD4 cells after COVID-19. These TCRs' antigens remain unknown. Repertoires were generated with immunoSEQ multiplex PCR, while TCRdb's copy carries only in-frame clones and drops some. The sample has roughly 24,000 clones, approximately 76% seen once. This specimen was CD4+ T cells from PBMCs cultured with SARS-CoV-2 spike peptides, taken before COVID-19 vaccination. These receptors were taken from a human donor who had a prior SARS-CoV-2 infection. CDR3s include the opening cysteine and the closing phenylalanine or tryptophan. Clone size is shown for a subset of rows, as once, few, many or a class of expanded clone.

>TRBV9|NA|14|TRBJ1-1
CASSQEGVRAEAFF
>TRBV6-1|NA|14|TRBJ1-1
CASSLSTEYTEAFF
>TRBV18|NA|15|TRBJ1-5
CASSPVPGPILREHF
>TRBV7-2|few|15|TRBJ2-1
CASWERERNTNEQFF
>TRBV28|NA|15|TRBJ1-4
CASRDQGAQDEKLFF
>TRBV7-3|NA|15|TRBJ2-3
CASSLGLAVEDTQYF
>TRBV12-3/TRBV12-4|NA|13|TRBJ1-4
CASSRTSSEGVFF
>TRBV19|NA|13|TRBJ2-7
CASSHRGNYEQYF
>TRBV30|NA|15|TRBJ1-5
CAWSVLSGTRQPQHF
>TRBV18|once|15|TRBJ2-7
CASSPPRQGAYEQYF
>TRBV7-8|NA|16|TRBJ2-1
CASSLVAGYNLNEQFF
>TRBV5-4|NA|16|TRBJ2-3
CASSLGAGVSTDTQYF
>TRBV6-5|NA|14|TRBJ1-5
CASSTGQPYQPQHF
>TRBV5-1|NA|15|TRBJ1-1
CASSLQQGAQTEAFF
>TRBV7-3|NA|13|TRBJ2-1
CASSLAGLTRQFF
>TRBV4-3|few|16|TRBJ1-6
CASSQDAQVYNSPLHF
>TRBV5-1|NA|16|TRBJ1-1
CASSLGRGRVNTEAFF
>TRBV5-8|NA|15|TRBJ1-4
CASSQTGGAGEKLFF
>TRBV9|NA|14|TRBJ1-5
CATPPGQIYQPQHF
>TRBV18|NA|12|TRBJ1-2
CASSPLLGGYTF
>TRBV5-4|NA|15|TRBJ1-2
CASSFDGRGNYGYTF
>TRBV7-2|NA|14|TRBJ2-5
CASSLGGTGRTQYF